This TCR beta chain was found in a study of blood T cell repertoires in COVID-19. The overall study: The analysed material was cDNA or gDNA that came from T cells, B-cell-depleted T cells, or PBMCs.

Only in-frame clones appear in the TCRdb table, and some are missing; sequencing was by immunoSEQ multiplex PCR. The sample records 90,000 to 150,000 clones, approximately 80% being singletons. The CDR3 has 15 amino acids. The sample taken for sequencing was peripheral blood. The sequence was collected from a man aged 65-85 years with acute or convalescent COVID-19. The V and J genes are TRBV7-5 and TRBJ1-2; the tabulated D call, TRBD1, remains unverified against the DNA. TRBV7-5 is an annotated pseudogene. The CDR3 coding sequence is TGTGCCAGAAGCTCAACAGGGAGTGTTTACTATGGCTACACCTTC. Amino acid sequence: CARSSTGSVYYGYTF.